The 11 T cell receptor beta chains given below trace back to one sample, sequenced in a study of shared clonotypes between healthy human individuals. Clones were read by immunoSEQ multiplex PCR, and TCRdb kept only the in-frame ones, dropping some. The repertoire holds some 2,000,000 clones, with nearly 97% as singletons. Material for sequencing was naive CD4+ T cells sorted from blood. Described subset: CD45RA+ positively selected. The source is a man between 18 and 29 years old in good health.

CDR3 amino acids: CASSLSRQGTLYGYTF. The CDR3 bases are TGTGCCAGCAGTTTATCACGACAGGGAACGCTCTATGGCTACACCTTC. The genes are TRBV27 and TRBJ1-2, with 7 bases lining up with TRBD1. The germline gives CDR1 MNHEY, CDR2 SMNVEV (reference sequence). Trimming took 0 bases from V and 4 from J; bases not matched to a gene: 8. This CDR3 contains 16 residues.

The chain carries TRBV5-5 and TRBJ1-2; the D gene is possibly TRBD1 (5 bases). Germline V gives CDR1 SGHKS, CDR2 YYEKEE (reference sequence). The CDR3 extends over 14 amino acids. With 0 bases removed from V and 4 bases from J, the gap between germline ends came to 10 bases. In DNA, the CDR3 is TGTGCCAGCAGCTTGGGAGTGGGACCCTATGGCTACACCTTC. This encodes CASSLGVGPYGYTF.

V usage is TRBV5-4 and J usage is TRBJ2-2, with D possibly being TRBD2 (6 bases). The CDR3 is 16 amino acids. Germline V gene sequence: CDR1 SGHNT, CDR2 YYREEE (reference sequence). Deletions cut 4 bases from V and 4 bases from J, with 17 bases between. For the CDR3, the DNA is TGTGCCAGCAGCGTCGGGACTTCAACACCCACCGGGGAGCTGTTTTTT. It yields the protein CASSVGTSTPTGELFF.

The V and J genes are TRBV6-1 and TRBJ2-2, with TRBD2 identical over 9 bases. CDR1 is MNHNS, CDR2 SASEGT, per germline. The CDR3 extends over 15 amino acids. Trimming removed 6 bases from V and 6 bases from J; junction bases left unmatched: 8. The CDR3 is CASSVSGSVSGELFF. CDR3 DNA: TGTGCCAGCAGCGTTAGCGGGAGTGTCTCCGGGGAGCTGTTTTTT.

V gene TRBV6-6 combines with J gene TRBJ1-2; D is ambiguous. Germline values: CDR1 MNHNY, CDR2 SVGAGI (reference sequence). The V gene lost 2 bases and the J gene lost 8 bases, with 9 bases spanning the gap. This CDR3 comprises 12 residues. The chain's CDR3 is CASSYRVGGYTF. The CDR3 DNA reads TGTGCCAGCAGTTACCGCGTAGGCGGCTACACCTTC.

The chain couples TRBV7-9 to TRBJ2-1, with 9 bases matching TRBD2. V shed 5 bases and J 5 bases; nucleotides not matched to a gene: 7. The CDR3 spans 15 residues. CDR1 and CDR2 (germline): SEHNR, FQNEAQ (reference sequence). In DNA, the CDR3 is TGTGCCAGCAGCCTTAGCGGGAGAAGTGACAATGAGCAGTTCTTC. It specifies CASSLSGRSDNEQFF.

A remark on this clone: Other nucleotide sequences in the sample specify the same CDR3. The rearrangement links TRBV15 to TRBJ2-1, with 7 bases lining up with TRBD1. The ends lost 0 bases at V and 4 bases at J; junction bases unmatched: 3. CDR1 is LNHNV and CDR2 is YYDKDF in the germline V gene (reference sequence). This CDR3 is 15 amino acids long. CDR3 in amino acids: CATSRDRGSYNEQFF. The CDR3, as DNA: TGTGCCACCAGCAGAGACAGGGGGAGTTACAATGAGCAGTTCTTC. Drawing the rest from reference TRBV15 and TRBJ2-1, the complete variable domain is DAMVIQNPRYQVTQFGKPVTLSCSQTLNHNVMYWYQQKSSQAPKLLFHYYDKDFNNEADTPDNFQSRRPNTSFCFLDIRSPGLGDTAMYLCATSRDRGSYNEQFFGPGTRLTVL.

V usage is TRBV4-1 and J usage is TRBJ1-2, with 8 bases matching TRBD1. The CDR3 has 17 residues. Germline CDR1 MGHRA, CDR2 YSYEKL. Losses at the gene ends were 1 base for V and 5 bases for J; bases not matched to a gene: 12. In nucleotides, the CDR3 is TGCGCCAGCAGCCAAGTCGTGGCAGGGGGCGTCTCTTATGGCTACACCTTC. Translated: CASSQVVAGGVSYGYTF.

Only one count was recorded for this clone. The V and J genes are TRBV19 and TRBJ2-7; D possibly uses TRBD1 or TRBD2 (5 bases each). Between the trimmed V and J ends, which lost 1 base and 0 bases, there was a span of 7 bases. The CDR3 totals 14 residues. Germline V gene sequence: CDR1 LNHDA, CDR2 SQIVND (reference sequence). This CDR3 is CASSIGDASYEQYF. CDR3 DNA sequence: TGTGCCAGTAGTATAGGGGACGCCTCCTACGAGCAGTACTTC. The whole variable domain, filled in from reference TRBV19 and TRBJ2-7, reads DGGITQSPKYLFRKEGQNVTLSCEQNLNHDAMYWYRQDPGQGLRLIYYSQIVNDFQKGDIAEGYSVSREKKESFPLTVTSAQKNPTAFYLCASSIGDASYEQYFGPGTRLTVT.

The gene calls are TRBV5-1 and TRBJ2-1; a possible D gene is TRBD2 (7 bases). CDR1 and CDR2 (germline): SGHRS, YFSETQ. CDR3 length: 15 residues. V was pared by 6 bases and J by 5 bases, with 18 bases between. The CDR3 DNA is TGCGCCAGCAAGAGGGGGGGCGAAAGAGACAATGAGCAGTTCTTC. Protein product: CASKRGGERDNEQFF.

Comments on this clone: This same CDR3 is encoded by further DNA sequences in the sample. The chain has TRBV18 and TRBJ1-1; D remains ambiguous. Looked up from germline, CDR1 is KGHSH and CDR2 is LQKENI. CDR3 length: 12 amino acids. Trimming took off 3 bases at V and 4 bases at J, with 6 bases between the two ends. The CDR3 is CASSPDGTEAFF. The CDR3, as DNA: TGTGCCAGCTCACCCGATGGCACTGAAGCTTTCTTT.